The rows below give T cell receptor beta chains drawn from one sample of a study of blood T cell repertoires in COVID-19. The repertoire was sequenced with immunoSEQ multiplex PCR; TCRdb's copy has only in-frame clones and lacks some. This sample yields about 180,000 clones, of which roughly nine tenths are seen a single time; 0.53% belongs to the top ten. The sample was peripheral blood. The origin of the receptors is a man in his forties or fifties with acute or convalescent COVID-19. The CDR3 runs from the conserved cysteine through the conserved F or W. The D gene is left open where the match is weak. The listing skips clone size in some rows; elsewhere it reads once, few, many or a size class.

NA	NA	TRBV29-1	TRBJ1-5	TGCAGCGTTGTCATAGAGGGAATTACCAATCAGCCCCAGCATTTT	CSVVIEGITNQPQHF
NA	few	TRBV6-5	TRBJ2-7	TGTGCCAGCCAACGAGAATACGAGCAGTACTTC	CASQREYEQYF
TRBD1	few	TRBV5-1	TRBJ1-6	TGCGCCAGCAGCGGGGGACAGGGGTGGTCACCCCTCCACTTT	CASSGGQGWSPLHF
TRBD1	NA	TRBV5-6	TRBJ1-1	TGTGCCAGCAGCTTGGTAAACAGGGGGAACACTGAAGCTTTCTTT	CASSLVNRGNTEAFF
NA	NA	TRBV7-9	TRBJ1-1	TGTGCCAGCAGCTCACAGGGAAACACTGAAGCTTTCTTT	CASSSQGNTEAFF
TRBD2	NA	TRBV6-2/TRBV6-3	TRBJ2-7	TGTGCCAGCAGTTACGGCGGGAGTCCCTACGAGCAGTACTTC	CASSYGGSPYEQYF
NA	NA	TRBV12-3/TRBV12-4	TRBJ1-1	TGTGCCAGCAGTTACGGGCTCCTTGGGGGGGTGTTCTTT	CASSYGLLGGVFF
NA	NA	TRBV3-1/TRBV3-2	TRBJ2-1	TGTGCCAGCAGCCAGTTCGGTGAGGATGAGCAGTTCTTC	CASSQFGEDEQFF
TRBD2	NA	TRBV6-5	TRBJ2-1	TGTGCCAGCAGTTCTGAGCGGGAGTATTACAATGAGCAGTTCTTC	CASSSEREYYNEQFF
TRBD1	NA	TRBV28	TRBJ2-5	TGTGCCAGCAGGGGATGGGGACAGCAAGAGACCCAGTACTTC	CASRGWGQQETQYF
NA	NA	TRBV18	TRBJ2-1	TGTGCCAGCTCACGGCTGGTAGGGGTGAACAATGAGCAGTTCTTC	CASSRLVGVNNEQFF
NA	NA	TRBV7-9	TRBJ1-4	TGTGCCAGCAGCGCAGGGACAACAGCAGGTGAAAAACTGTTTTTT	CASSAGTTAGEKLFF
TRBD2	NA	TRBV6-5	TRBJ2-5	TGTGCCAGCACCCCCGGGACTAGCGGGGGCACCCAGTACTTC	CASTPGTSGGTQYF
NA	NA	TRBV27	TRBJ1-1	TGTGCCAGCAGTCTCGGGAGGTGGGGATTTGGGAACACTGAAGCTTTCTTT	CASSLGRWGFGNTEAFF
NA	NA	TRBV7-9	TRBJ1-4	TGTGCCAGCAGCCAAGACAGGACAACTAATGAAAAACTGTTTTTT	CASSQDRTTNEKLFF
NA	NA	TRBV6-5	TRBJ1-4	TGTGCCAGCAGGGCGGCCGACAGGCGGAATGAAAAACTGTTTTTT	CASRAADRRNEKLFF
TRBD2	NA	TRBV18	TRBJ2-5	TGTGCCAGCTCCCTCGGACTAGCGGGAGTGGGGGAGACCCAGTACTTC	CASSLGLAGVGETQYF
NA	once	TRBV3-1/TRBV3-2	TRBJ1-2	TGTGCCAGCAGCCAACACCCCGGGACGGGGGGCGGCTACACCTTC	CASSQHPGTGGGYTF
TRBD1	once	TRBV28	TRBJ1-2	TGTGCCAGCAGTCCGACAGGGAGAAACTATGGCTACACCTTC	CASSPTGRNYGYTF
NA	NA	TRBV18	TRBJ1-6	TGTGCCAGCTCACTTTATGGGCCCGATTCACCCCTCCACTTT	CASSLYGPDSPLHF
TRBD1	NA	TRBV7-6	TRBJ2-2	TGTGCCAGCAGCTCGCCCCCGGACAGGGTTACCGGGGAGCTGTTTTTT	CASSSPPDRVTGELFF
NA	NA	TRBV28	TRBJ2-7	TGTGCCAGCAGTTTACGGGGAACCCTAGGCGAGCAGTACTTC	CASSLRGTLGEQYF
TRBD2	NA	TRBV5-1	TRBJ2-1	TGCGCCAGCAGCTATAGCGGGAGGGCCGACAATGAGCAGTTCTTC	CASSYSGRADNEQFF
NA	NA	TRBV2	TRBJ1-4	TGTGCCAGTCGGAGGGGAGATGAAAAACTGTTTTTT	CASRRGDEKLFF
NA	NA	TRBV18	TRBJ1-2	TGTGCCAGCTCACCAGAGCCAGGGCATGGCTACACCTTC	CASSPEPGHGYTF
NA	once	TRBV28	TRBJ1-2	TGTGCCAGCAGTTATGGACAGTGGGCTAACTATGGCTACACCTTC	CASSYGQWANYGYTF
TRBD2	NA	TRBV18	TRBJ2-1	TGTGCCAGCTCACCCCCAGCGGGAACGGATGAGCAGTTCTTC	CASSPPAGTDEQFF
NA	NA	TRBV30	TRBJ1-1	TGTGCCTGGAGCACCTCGGGGCGGGAGAACACTGAAGCTTTCTTT	CAWSTSGRENTEAFF
TRBD1	NA	TRBV5-4	TRBJ1-2	TGTGCCAGCAGCTTGTCTAGGGACAGGCAATATGGCTACACCTTC	CASSLSRDRQYGYTF
TRBD2	once	TRBV9	TRBJ2-3	TGTGCCAGCAGCGTAGTAGCGGCGGGAGAGAAAGATACGCAGTATTTT	CASSVVAAGEKDTQYF
TRBD1	NA	TRBV30	TRBJ1-1	TGTGCCTGGACCGGGACAGGGGGCACTGAAGCTTTCTTT	CAWTGTGGTEAFF
TRBD2	NA	TRBV24-1	TRBJ2-5	TGTGCCACCAGTGACACGCTTGGGACTAGCGGGAGGCGGACCCAGTACTTC	CATSDTLGTSGRRTQYF
NA	NA	TRBV5-1	TRBJ2-7	TGCGCCAGCAGCCGAGACACGCATCCCCGTGAGGGGTACTTC	CASSRDTHPREGYF
NA	NA	TRBV5-5	TRBJ2-3	TGTGCCAGCAGCCGCTCGACAGGTACTAGCACAGATACGCAGTATTTT	CASSRSTGTSTDTQYF
TRBD1	NA	TRBV28	TRBJ2-5	TGTGCCAGCAGTTTACCCGGGACAGGGGGCGTGGAGACCCAGTACTTC	CASSLPGTGGVETQYF
TRBD2	NA	TRBV6-1	TRBJ2-5	TGTGCCAGCAGTGATTCTTGGGACTACAGCGAGACCCAGTACTTC	CASSDSWDYSETQYF
NA	once	TRBV5-6	TRBJ1-5	TGTGCCAGCAGCTTGGCCGGGGGATCTAGCAATCAGCCCCAGCATTTT	CASSLAGGSSNQPQHF
NA	NA	TRBV9	TRBJ2-1	TGTGCCAGCAGCGAACCCGCGGGCAATGAGCAGTTCTTC	CASSEPAGNEQFF
TRBD1	NA	TRBV28	TRBJ1-2	TGTGCCAGCGCCAGGGGGCGTGACTATGGCTACACCTTC	CASARGRDYGYTF
TRBD1	once	TRBV28	TRBJ1-6	TGTGCCAGCGAAGGACAGGGGGCTTTTCACTTT	CASEGQGAFHF
NA	NA	TRBV7-8	TRBJ2-1	TGTGCCAGCAGCTTATTCTCCACAGTGGATAACAGGAATGAGCAGTTCTTC	CASSLFSTVDNRNEQFF
TRBD2	once	TRBV6-5	TRBJ2-5	TGTGCCAGCAGGAGGGGCGAAGCGGGACAAGAGACCCAGTACTTC	CASRRGEAGQETQYF
TRBD1	NA	TRBV28	TRBJ1-2	TGTGCCAGCAGCACGGACAGGGGGATCTATGGCTACACCTTC	CASSTDRGIYGYTF
TRBD1	NA	TRBV18	TRBJ1-1	TGTGCCAGCTCGCCGGGACAGGGAGGTGGTGAAGCTTTCTTT	CASSPGQGGGEAFF
TRBD1	NA	TRBV20-1	TRBJ2-1	TGCAGGACAGGGGGCGATGAGCAGTTCTTC	CRTGGDEQFF
TRBD2	NA	TRBV6-6	TRBJ2-1	TGTGCCAGCAGTCCTCAGGTCGCTAGCGGGAGGCTCTACAATGAGCAGTTCTTC	CASSPQVASGRLYNEQFF
NA	NA	TRBV30	TRBJ1-2	TGTGCCTGGAACCAACGGGAATCTAACTATGGCTACACCTTC	CAWNQRESNYGYTF
TRBD1	NA	TRBV6-2/TRBV6-3	TRBJ2-1	TGTGCCAGCAGTTACTCCTACAGGGGCAATGAGCAGTTCTTC	CASSYSYRGNEQFF
NA	NA	TRBV28	TRBJ2-1	TGTGCCAGCAGTCCCCCGAATGAGCAGTTCTTC	CASSPPNEQFF
NA	NA	TRBV5-1	TRBJ1-2	TGCGCCAGCAGCTTGGCCCCCCTTTTCGGCTACACCTTC	CASSLAPLFGYTF
TRBD2	NA	TRBV11-3	TRBJ2-3	TGTGCCAGCAGCCCCGGACTAGCGGGGATCACAGATACGCAGTATTTT	CASSPGLAGITDTQYF
NA	NA	TRBV12-3/TRBV12-4	TRBJ1-1	TGTGCCAGCAGGGGGCAAGGCACTGAAGCTTTCTTT	CASRGQGTEAFF
NA	NA	TRBV6-1	TRBJ1-2	TGTGCCAGCAGTGAACCAGGCAGAGACTATGGCTACACCTTC	CASSEPGRDYGYTF
NA	NA	TRBV19	TRBJ1-5	TGTGCCAGTAGTATGTATTTCTGGACAGTTAGCAATCAGCCCCAGCATTTT	CASSMYFWTVSNQPQHF